This TCR beta chain was found in a study of T cells after yellow fever vaccination. The study's findings and limits: Shared CD4/CD8 clonotypes were a small share, likely from convergent recombination. The secondary response was weaker but peaked faster, day 5 versus 15.

Many counts were recorded for this clonotype. The antigen remains undetermined. TCR cDNA, made by 5'RACE template switching, carried an added universal primer site and UMIs. TCRdb reprocessed the 5' RACE reads via MiXCR and lists one record per CDR3 protein. This table has roughly 180,000 distinct CDR3 sequences, approximately 6.2% appearing once. The sequence derives from a man younger than 35 who received the YFV17D yellow fever vaccine. The sample consisted of CD4+ T cells sorted from PBMCs, taken on the day of the first yellow fever vaccination.

The CDR3 nucleotides read TGTGCCAGCTCACCACCGGCCGGGGGGCGTACAGATACGCAGTATTTT. The encoded protein is CASSPPAGGRTDTQYF. The V and J genes are TRBV18 and TRBJ2-3, with a possible D match to TRBD2 (7 bases). Trimming stripped 0 bases from V and 3 bases from J, with 13 bases between. Per the germline V gene, CDR1 is KGHSH and CDR2 is LQKENI. The CDR3 is 16 residues long.